This TCR beta chain came from a study of T cells after yellow fever vaccination. CDR3 length: 12 amino acids. Trimming took 0 bases from V and 14 from J; bases not matched to a gene: 6. The germline V gene encodes CDR1 LGHNA and CDR2 YNFKEQ. In TCRdb, the 5' RACE reads were re-called with MiXCR into one record per CDR3 protein. This sample has hundreds of thousands of distinct CDR3 sequences, with approximately 13% found just once. The sequencing here drew on PBMCs, taken on the day of the yellow fever booster vaccination. The chain recombines TRBV4-2 with TRBJ1-2, with 7 bases fitting TRBD1. The source is a man aged 25-40 years who received the YFV17D yellow fever vaccine. The CDR3 region is CASSQDNRGCTF. Here the CDR3 DNA reads TGTGCCAGCAGCCAAGACAACAGGGGTTGTACCTTC.